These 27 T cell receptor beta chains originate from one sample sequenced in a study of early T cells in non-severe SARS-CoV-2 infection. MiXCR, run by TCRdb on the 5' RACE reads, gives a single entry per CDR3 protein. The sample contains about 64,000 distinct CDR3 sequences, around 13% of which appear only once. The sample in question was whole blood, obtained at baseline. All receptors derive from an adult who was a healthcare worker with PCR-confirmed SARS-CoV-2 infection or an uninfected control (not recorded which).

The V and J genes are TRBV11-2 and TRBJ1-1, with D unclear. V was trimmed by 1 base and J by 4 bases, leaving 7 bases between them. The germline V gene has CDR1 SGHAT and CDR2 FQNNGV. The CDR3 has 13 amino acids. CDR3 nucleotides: TGTGCCAGCAGCTTAGTCTCGGGCACTGAAGCTTTCTTT. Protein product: CASSLVSGTEAFF.

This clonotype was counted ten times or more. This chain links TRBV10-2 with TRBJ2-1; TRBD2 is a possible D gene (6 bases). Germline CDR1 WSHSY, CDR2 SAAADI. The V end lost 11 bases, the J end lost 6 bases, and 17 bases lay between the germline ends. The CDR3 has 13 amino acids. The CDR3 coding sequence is TGCGCCTGTAGTTTGATGGGAGGCAATGAGCAGTTCTTC. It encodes CACSLMGGNEQFF.

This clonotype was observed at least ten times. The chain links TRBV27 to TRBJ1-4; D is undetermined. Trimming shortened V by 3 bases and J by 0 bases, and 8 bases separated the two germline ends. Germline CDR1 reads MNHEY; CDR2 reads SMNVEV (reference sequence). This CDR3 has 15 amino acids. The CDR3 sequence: CASSFGIATNEKLFF. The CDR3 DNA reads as TGTGCCAGCAGTTTCGGGATTGCAACTAATGAAAAACTGTTTTTT.

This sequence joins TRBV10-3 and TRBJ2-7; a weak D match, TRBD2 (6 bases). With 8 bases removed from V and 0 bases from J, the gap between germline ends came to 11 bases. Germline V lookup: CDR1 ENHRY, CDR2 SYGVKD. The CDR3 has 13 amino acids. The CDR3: CAIRDSNSYEQYF. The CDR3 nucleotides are TGTGCCATCCGGGACTCCAACTCCTACGAGCAGTACTTC.

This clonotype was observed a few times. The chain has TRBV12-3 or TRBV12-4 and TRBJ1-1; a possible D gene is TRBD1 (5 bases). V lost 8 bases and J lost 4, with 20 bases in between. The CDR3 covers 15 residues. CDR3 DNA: TGTGCCAGCCGCCGGGACGCCTTTGCAGGCACTGAAGCTTTCTTT. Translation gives CASRRDAFAGTEAFF.

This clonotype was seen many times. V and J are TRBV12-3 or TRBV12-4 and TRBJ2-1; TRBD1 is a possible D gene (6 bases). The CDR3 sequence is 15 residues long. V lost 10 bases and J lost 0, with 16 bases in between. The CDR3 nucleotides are TGTGCCATCGGAGACCAGGGGAGCTCCTACAATGAGCAGTTCTTC. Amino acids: CAIGDQGSSYNEQFF.

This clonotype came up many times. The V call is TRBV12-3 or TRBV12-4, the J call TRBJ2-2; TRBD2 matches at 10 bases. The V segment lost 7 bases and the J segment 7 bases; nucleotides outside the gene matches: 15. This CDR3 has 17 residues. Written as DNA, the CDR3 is TGTGCCAGCACCCCTGCGGGCAGCGGGGGGGCCTACGGGGAGCTGTTTTTT. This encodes CASTPAGSGGAYGELFF.

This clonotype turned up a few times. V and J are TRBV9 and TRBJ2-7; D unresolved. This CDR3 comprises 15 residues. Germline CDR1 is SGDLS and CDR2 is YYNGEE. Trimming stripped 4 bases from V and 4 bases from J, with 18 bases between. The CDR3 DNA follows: TGTGCCAGCAGCCCCACAACCCGCGCGGTTTACGAGCAGTACTTC. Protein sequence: CASSPTTRAVYEQYF.

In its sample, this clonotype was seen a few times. The CDR3 region is CASSFDENTGELFF. CDR3 coding DNA: TGTGCCAGCAGCTTCGACGAGAACACCGGGGAGCTGTTTTTT. The genes are TRBV5-5 and TRBJ2-2, with D uncertain. CDR1 SGHKS and CDR2 YYEKEE come from the germline V gene (reference sequence). V lost 2 bases to trimming and J lost 1 base, with 6 bases between them. This CDR3 has 14 amino acids.

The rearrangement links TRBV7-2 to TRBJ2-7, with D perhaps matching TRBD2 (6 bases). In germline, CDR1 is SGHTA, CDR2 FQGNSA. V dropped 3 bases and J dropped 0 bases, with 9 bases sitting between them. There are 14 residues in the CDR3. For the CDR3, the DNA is TGTGCCAGCAGCTTCCGGGGGAGCTCCTACGAGCAGTACTTC. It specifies CASSFRGSSYEQYF. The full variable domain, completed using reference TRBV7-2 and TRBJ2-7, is GAGVSQSPSNKVTEKGKDVELRCDPISGHTALYWYRQSLGQGLEFLIYFQGNSAPDKSGLPSDRFSAERTGGSVSTLTIQRTQQEDSAVYLCASSFRGSSYEQYFGPGTRLTVT.

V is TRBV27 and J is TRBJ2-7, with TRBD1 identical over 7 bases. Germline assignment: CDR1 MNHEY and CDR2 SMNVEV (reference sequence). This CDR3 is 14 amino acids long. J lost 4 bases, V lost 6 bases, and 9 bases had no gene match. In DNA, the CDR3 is TGTGCCAGCAGCCCTCAGGGGACAGCGTACGAGCAGTACTTC. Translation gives CASSPQGTAYEQYF.

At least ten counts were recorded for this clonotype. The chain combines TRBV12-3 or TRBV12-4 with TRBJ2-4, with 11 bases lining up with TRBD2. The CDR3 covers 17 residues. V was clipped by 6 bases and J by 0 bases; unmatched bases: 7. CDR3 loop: CASSLTSGGLAKNIQYF. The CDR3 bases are TGTGCCAGCAGCCTAACTAGCGGGGGCTTAGCCAAAAACATTCAGTACTTC.

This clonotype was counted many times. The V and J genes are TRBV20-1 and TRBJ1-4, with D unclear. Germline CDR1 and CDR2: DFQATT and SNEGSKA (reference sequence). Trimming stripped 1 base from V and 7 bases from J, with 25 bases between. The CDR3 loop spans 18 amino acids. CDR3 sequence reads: CSARGSRDSARKGEKLFF. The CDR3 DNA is TGCAGTGCTAGAGGGTCTCGTGATTCAGCCAGGAAGGGTGAAAAACTGTTTTTT.

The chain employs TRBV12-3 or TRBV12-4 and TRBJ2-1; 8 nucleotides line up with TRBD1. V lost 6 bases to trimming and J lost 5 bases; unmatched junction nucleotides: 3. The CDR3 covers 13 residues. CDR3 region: CASRTGVHNEQFF. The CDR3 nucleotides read TGTGCCAGCAGGACAGGGGTCCACAATGAGCAGTTCTTC.

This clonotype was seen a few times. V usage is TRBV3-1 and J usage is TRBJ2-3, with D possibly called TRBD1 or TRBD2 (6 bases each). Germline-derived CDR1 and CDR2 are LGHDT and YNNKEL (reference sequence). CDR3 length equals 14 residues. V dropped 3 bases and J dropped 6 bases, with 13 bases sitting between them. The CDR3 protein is CASSHRWRGDTQYF. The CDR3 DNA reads TGTGCCAGCAGCCACCGATGGAGGGGGGATACGCAGTATTTT.

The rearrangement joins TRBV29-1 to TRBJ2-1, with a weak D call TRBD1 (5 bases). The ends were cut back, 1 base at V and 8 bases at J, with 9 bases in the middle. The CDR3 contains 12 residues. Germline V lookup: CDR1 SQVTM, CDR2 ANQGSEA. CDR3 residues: CSVEVGVHEQFF. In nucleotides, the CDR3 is TGCAGCGTTGAAGTAGGGGTGCATGAGCAGTTCTTC.

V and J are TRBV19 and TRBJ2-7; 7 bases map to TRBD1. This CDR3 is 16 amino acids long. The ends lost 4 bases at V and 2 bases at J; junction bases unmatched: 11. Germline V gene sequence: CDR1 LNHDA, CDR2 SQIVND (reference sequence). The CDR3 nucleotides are TGTGCCAGTAGTACCCTCGCCGGGACAGCGACCTACGAGCAGTACTTC. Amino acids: CASSTLAGTATYEQYF. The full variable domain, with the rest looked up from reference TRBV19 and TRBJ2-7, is DGGITQSPKYLFRKEGQNVTLSCEQNLNHDAMYWYRQDPGQGLRLIYYSQIVNDFQKGDIAEGYSVSREKKESFPLTVTSAQKNPTAFYLCASSTLAGTATYEQYFGPGTRLTVT.

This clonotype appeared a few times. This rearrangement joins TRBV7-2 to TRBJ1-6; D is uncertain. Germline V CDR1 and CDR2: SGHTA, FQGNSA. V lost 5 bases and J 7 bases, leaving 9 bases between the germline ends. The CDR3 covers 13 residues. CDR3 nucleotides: TGTGCCAGCAGCCCCGATGTAAATTCACCCCTCCACTTT. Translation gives CASSPDVNSPLHF.

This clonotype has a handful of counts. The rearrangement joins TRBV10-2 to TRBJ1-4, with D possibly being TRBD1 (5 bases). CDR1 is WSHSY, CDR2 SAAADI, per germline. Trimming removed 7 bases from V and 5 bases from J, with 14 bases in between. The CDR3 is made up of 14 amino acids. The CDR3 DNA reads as TGCGCCAGCAAGATTTCGGGGGGGAATGAAAAACTGTTTTTT. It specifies CASKISGGNEKLFF.

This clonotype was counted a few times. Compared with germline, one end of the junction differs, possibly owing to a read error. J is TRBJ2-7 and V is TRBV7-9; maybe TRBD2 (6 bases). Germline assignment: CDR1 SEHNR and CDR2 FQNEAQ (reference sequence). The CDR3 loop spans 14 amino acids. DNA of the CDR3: TGTGTCAGCTCCCTAAGCGGCGGGAACACCGAGCAGTACTTC. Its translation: CVSSLSGGNTEQYF.

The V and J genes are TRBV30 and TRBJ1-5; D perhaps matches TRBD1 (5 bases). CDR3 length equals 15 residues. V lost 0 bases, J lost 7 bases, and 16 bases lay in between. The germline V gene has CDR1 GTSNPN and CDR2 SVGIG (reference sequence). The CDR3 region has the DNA TGTGCCTGGAGTGTACCGGTTAAGGGGCGGCAGCCCCAGCATTTT. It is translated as CAWSVPVKGRQPQHF.

The CDR3 sequence is CATSDPGGSDTDTQYF. Written as DNA, the CDR3 is TGTGCCACCAGTGACCCAGGGGGCTCTGACACAGATACGCAGTATTTT. This chain connects TRBV24-1 to TRBJ2-3; TRBD1 agrees at 8 bases. Germline CDR1 and CDR2: KGHDR and SFDVKD. V lost 4 bases to trimming and J lost 2 bases; unmatched junction nucleotides: 7. The CDR3 extends over 16 amino acids.

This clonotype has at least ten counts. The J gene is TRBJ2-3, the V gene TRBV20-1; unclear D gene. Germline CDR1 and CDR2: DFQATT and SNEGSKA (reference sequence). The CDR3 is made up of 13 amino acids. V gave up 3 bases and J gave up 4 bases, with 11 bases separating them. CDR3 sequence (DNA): TGCAGTGCTAGGCATCCCGGTGCAGATACGCAGTATTTT. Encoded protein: CSARHPGADTQYF.

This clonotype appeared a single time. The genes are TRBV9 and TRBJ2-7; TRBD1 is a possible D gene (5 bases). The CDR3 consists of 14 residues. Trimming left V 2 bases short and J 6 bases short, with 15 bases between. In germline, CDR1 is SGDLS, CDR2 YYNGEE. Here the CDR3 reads CASSVGQPRTEQYF. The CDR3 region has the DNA TGTGCCAGCAGCGTGGGGCAACCCCGAACCGAGCAGTACTTC.

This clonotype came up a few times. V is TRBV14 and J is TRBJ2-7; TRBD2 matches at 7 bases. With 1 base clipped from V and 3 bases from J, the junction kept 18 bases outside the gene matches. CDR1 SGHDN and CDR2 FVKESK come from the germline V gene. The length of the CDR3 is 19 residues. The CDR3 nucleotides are TGTGCCAGCAGCCAAGTTTACAGGTTTTCCGGACTAGAAGGCTACGAGCAGTACTTC. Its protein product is CASSQVYRFSGLEGYEQYF.

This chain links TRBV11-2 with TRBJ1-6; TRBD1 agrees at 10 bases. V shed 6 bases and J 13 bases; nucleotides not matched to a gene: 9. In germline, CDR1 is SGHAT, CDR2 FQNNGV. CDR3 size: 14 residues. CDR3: CASRRQGAISPLHF. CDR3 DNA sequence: TGTGCCAGCAGAAGACAGGGGGCGATCTCCCCCCTCCACTTT.

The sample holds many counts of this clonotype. CDR3 sequence reads: CASSFRETNEKLFF. In nucleotides, the CDR3 is TGTGCCAGCAGCTTCAGGGAAACTAATGAAAAACTGTTTTTT. V usage is TRBV7-9 and J usage is TRBJ1-4; possible D gene TRBD1, 5 bases. CDR1 is SEHNR and CDR2 is FQNEAQ in the germline V gene (reference sequence). V gave up 3 bases and J gave up 1 base, with 6 bases separating them. This CDR3 spans 14 amino acids.